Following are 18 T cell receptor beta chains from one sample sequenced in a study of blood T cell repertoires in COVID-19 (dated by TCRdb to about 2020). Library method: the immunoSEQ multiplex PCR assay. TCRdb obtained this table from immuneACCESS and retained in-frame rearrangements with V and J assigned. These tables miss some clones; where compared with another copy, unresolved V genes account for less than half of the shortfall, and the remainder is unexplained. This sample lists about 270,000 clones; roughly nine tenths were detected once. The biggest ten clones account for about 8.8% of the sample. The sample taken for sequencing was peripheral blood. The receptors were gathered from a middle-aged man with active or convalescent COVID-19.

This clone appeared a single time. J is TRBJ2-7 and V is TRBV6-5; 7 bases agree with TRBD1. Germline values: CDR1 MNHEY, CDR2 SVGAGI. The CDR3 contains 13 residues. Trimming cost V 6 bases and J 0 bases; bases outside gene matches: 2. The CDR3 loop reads CASRGTASYEQYF. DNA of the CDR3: TGTGCCAGCAGGGGGACAGCCTCCTACGAGCAGTACTTC.

The CDR3 DNA reads TGTGCCAGCAGTGCGACAGCTATCTCCTATAATTCACCCCTCCACTTT. Amino acid sequence: CASSATAISYNSPLHF. The chain uses TRBV27 and TRBJ1-6; a possible D gene is TRBD1 (5 bases). V gave up 5 bases and J gave up 0 bases, with 11 bases separating them. CDR3 length equals 16 residues. Germline V gene lookup returns CDR1 MNHEY and CDR2 SMNVEV (reference sequence).

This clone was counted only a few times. CDR3 sequence (DNA): TGTGCCCCCATGGAGGGCACCTATGGCTACACCTTC. Translating gives CAPMEGTYGYTF. The chain recombines TRBV6-7 with TRBJ1-2; D unclear. TRBV6-7 is noted as an ORF with a role that remains uncertain. Trimming removed 11 bases from V and 4 bases from J, with 14 bases in between. The CDR3 is made up of 12 amino acids.

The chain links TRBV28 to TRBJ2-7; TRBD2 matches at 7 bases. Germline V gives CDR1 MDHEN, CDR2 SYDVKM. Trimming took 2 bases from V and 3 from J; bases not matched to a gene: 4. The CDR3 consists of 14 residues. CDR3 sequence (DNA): TGTGCCAGCAGTTTACTGGCGGGGGACTACGAGCAGTACTTC. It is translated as CASSLLAGDYEQYF.

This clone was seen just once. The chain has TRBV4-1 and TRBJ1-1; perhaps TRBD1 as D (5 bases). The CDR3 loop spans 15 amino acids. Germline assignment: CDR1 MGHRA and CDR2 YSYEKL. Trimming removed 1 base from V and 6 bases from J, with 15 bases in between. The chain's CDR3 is CASSQGPREGAEAFF. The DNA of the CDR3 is TGCGCCAGCAGCCAAGGGCCCAGGGAAGGTGCTGAAGCTTTCTTT.

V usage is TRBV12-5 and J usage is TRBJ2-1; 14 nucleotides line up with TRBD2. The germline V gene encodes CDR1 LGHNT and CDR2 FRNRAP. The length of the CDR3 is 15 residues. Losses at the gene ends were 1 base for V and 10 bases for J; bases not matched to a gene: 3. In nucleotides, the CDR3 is TGTGCTAGTGGTTTGGACAGGACTAGCGGGGGGGAGCAGTTCTTC. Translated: CASGLDRTSGGEQFF.

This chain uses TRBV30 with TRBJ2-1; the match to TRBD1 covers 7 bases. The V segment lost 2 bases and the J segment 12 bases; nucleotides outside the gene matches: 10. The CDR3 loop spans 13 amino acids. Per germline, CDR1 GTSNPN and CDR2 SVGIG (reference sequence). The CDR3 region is CAWSPGQERGQFF. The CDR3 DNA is TGTGCCTGGAGTCCAGGACAGGAGAGAGGGCAGTTCTTC.

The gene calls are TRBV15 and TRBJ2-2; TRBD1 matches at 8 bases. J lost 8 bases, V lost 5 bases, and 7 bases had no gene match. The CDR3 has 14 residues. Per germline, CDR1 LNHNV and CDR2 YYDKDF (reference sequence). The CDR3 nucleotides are TGTGCCACCAGCGAAGGACAGGGACCTGGGGAGCTGTTTTTT. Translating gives CATSEGQGPGELFF.

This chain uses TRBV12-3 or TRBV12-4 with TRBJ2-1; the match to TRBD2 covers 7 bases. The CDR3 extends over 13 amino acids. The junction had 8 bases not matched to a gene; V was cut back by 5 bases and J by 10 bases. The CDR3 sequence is CASSIITSVEQFF. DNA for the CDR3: TGTGCCAGCAGTATTATCACTAGCGTGGAGCAGTTCTTC.

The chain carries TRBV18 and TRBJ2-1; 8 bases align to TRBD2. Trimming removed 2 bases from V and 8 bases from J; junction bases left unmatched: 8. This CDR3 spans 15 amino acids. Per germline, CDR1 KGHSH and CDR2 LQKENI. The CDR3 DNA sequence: TGTGCCAGCTCACCATCGACGGGAGGGGGGGATGAGCAGTTCTTC. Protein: CASSPSTGGGDEQFF. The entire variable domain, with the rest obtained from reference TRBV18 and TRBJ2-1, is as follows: NAGVMQNPRHLVRRRGQEARLRCSPMKGHSHVYWYRQLPEEGLKFMVYLQKENIIDESGMPKERFSAEFPKEGPSILRIQQVVRGDSAAYFCASSPSTGGGDEQFFGPGTRLTVL.

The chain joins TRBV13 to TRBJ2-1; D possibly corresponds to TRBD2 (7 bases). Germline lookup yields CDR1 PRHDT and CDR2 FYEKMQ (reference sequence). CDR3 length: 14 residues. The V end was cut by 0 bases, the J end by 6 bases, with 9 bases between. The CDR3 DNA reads TGTGCCAGCAGCTTAGGAGGGGGGGGCAATGAGCAGTTCTTC. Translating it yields CASSLGGGGNEQFF.

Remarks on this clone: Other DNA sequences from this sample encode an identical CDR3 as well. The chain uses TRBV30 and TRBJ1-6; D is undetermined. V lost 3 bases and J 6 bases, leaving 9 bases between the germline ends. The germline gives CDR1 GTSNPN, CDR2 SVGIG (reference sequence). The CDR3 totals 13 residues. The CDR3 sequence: CAWSVGLNSPLHF. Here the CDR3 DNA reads TGTGCCTGGAGCGTCGGACTTAATTCACCCCTCCACTTT.

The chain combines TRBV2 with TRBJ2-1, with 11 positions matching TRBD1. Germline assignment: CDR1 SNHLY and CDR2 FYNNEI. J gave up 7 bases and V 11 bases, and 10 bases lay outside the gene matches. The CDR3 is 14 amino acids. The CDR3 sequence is CALGLGDRGNEQFF. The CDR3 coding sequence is TGTGCCCTCGGACTCGGGGACAGGGGGAATGAGCAGTTCTTC.

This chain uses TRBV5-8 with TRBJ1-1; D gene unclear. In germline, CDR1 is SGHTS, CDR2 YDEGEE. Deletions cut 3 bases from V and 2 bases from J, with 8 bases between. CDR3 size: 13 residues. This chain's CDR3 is CASSSNYNTEAFF. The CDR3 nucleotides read TGTGCCAGCAGCTCGAACTATAACACTGAAGCTTTCTTT.

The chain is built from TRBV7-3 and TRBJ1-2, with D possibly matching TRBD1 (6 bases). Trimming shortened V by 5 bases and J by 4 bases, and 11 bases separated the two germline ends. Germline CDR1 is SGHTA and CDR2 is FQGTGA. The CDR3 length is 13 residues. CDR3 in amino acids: CASSPGTPYGYTF. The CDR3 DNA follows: TGTGCCAGCAGCCCGGGGACACCCTATGGCTACACCTTC.

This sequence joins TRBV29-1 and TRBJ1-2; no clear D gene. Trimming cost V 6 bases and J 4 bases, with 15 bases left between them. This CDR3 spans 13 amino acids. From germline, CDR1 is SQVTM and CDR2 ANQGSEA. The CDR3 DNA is TGCAGCGTCCAGTCCCACCAGATCTATGGCTACACCTTC. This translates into CSVQSHQIYGYTF. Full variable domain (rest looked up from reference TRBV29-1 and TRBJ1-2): SAVISQKPSRDICQRGTSLTIQCQVDSQVTMMFWYRQQPGQSLTLIATANQGSEATYESGFVIDKFPISRPNLTFSTLTVSNMSPEDSSIYLCSVQSHQIYGYTFGSGTRLTVV.

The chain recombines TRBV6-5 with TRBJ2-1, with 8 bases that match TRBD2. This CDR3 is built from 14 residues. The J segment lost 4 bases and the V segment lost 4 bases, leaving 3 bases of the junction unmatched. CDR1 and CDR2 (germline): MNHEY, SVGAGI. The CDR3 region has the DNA TGTGCCAGCAGTTCCCGGGAGGGGTACAATGAGCAGTTCTTC. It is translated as CASSSREGYNEQFF.

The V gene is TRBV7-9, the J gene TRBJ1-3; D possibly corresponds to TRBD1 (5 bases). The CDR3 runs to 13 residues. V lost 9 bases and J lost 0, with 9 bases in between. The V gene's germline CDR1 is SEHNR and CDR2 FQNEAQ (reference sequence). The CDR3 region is CASGGYSGNTIYF. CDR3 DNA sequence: TGTGCCAGTGGGGGGTACTCTGGAAACACCATATATTTT.